This TCR beta chain was captured in a study of PD-1 blockade in classical Hodgkin lymphoma. Study-level points and caveats: Researchers reported that CD4+ TCR diversity, though not CD8+, rose significantly by C4D1. Patients who responded completely had about the same baseline diversity as newly diagnosed patients.

Using immunoSEQ multiplex PCR, the repertoire was profiled, and TCRdb retains in-frame clones only, with some absent. The sample consists of 30,000 to 50,000 clones, approximately 80% of them appearing once. CDR1 is SGHRS, CDR2 YFSETQ, per germline. There are 14 residues in the CDR3. The ends were cut back, 1 base at V and 0 bases at J, with 5 bases in the middle. This clone is termed medium-sized. Its target is unknown. No patient escaped relapse after autologous stem cell transplantation, and brentuximab vedotin exposure varied. Reported best responses ranged across complete response, partial response or progressive disease.

The sequenced sample was peripheral blood mononuclear cells (PBMCs), obtained at baseline. The chain uses TRBV5-1 and TRBJ2-1; D gene ambiguous. The sequence was obtained from a human donor with classical Hodgkin lymphoma. CDR3 sequence reads: CASSLQSSYNEQFF. The CDR3 DNA reads as TGCGCCAGCAGCTTGCAGAGCTCCTACAATGAGCAGTTCTTC.